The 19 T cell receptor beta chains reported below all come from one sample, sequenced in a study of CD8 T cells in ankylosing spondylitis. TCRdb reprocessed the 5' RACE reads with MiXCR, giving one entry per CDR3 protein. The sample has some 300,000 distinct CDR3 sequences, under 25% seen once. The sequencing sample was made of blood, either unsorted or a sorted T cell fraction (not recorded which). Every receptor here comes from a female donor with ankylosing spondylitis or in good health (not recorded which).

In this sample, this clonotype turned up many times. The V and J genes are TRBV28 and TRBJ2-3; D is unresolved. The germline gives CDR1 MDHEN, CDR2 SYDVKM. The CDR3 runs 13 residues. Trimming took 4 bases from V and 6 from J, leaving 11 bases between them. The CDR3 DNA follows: TGTGCCAGCAGTTCTCCAAGTAGGGATACGCAGTATTTT. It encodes CASSSPSRDTQYF.

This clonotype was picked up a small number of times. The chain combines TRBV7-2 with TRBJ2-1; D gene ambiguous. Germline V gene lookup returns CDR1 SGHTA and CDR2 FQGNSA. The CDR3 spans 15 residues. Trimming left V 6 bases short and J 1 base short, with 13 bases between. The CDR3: CASSRSAVSYNEQFF. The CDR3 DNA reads TGTGCCAGCAGTAGGTCGGCAGTTTCCTACAATGAGCAGTTCTTC. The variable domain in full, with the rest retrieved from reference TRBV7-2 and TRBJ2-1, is GAGVSQSPSNKVTEKGKDVELRCDPISGHTALYWYRQSLGQGLEFLIYFQGNSAPDKSGLPSDRFSAERTGGSVSTLTIQRTQQEDSAVYLCASSRSAVSYNEQFFGPGTRLTVL.

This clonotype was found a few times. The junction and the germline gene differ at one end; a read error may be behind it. The CDR3 DNA is TGTGCCAGCAGGGAAGGACAGCCGAATCAGCCCCAGCATTTT. It translates to CASREGQPNQPQHF. V is TRBV2 and J is TRBJ1-5; tentatively, D is TRBD1 (6 bases). Germline values: CDR1 SNHLY, CDR2 FYNNEI. The CDR3 length is 14 residues.

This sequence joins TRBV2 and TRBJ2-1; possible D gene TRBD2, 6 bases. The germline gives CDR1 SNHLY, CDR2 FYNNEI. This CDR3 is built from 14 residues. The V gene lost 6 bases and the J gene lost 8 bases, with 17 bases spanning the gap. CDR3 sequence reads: CASRPGTFSDEQFF. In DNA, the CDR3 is TGTGCCAGCAGGCCCGGGACTTTTTCGGATGAGCAGTTCTTC.

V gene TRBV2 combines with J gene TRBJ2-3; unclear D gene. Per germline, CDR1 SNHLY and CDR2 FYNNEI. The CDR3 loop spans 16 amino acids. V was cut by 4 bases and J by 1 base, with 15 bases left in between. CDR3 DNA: TGTGCCAGCAGTGGCCTCGGCGGTTATGGCACAGATACGCAGTATTTT. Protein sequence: CASSGLGGYGTDTQYF.

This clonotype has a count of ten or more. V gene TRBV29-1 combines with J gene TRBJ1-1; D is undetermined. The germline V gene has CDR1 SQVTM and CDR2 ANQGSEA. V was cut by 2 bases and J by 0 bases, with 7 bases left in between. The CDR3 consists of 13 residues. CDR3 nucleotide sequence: TGCAGCGTTGAACGGGTTATGAACACTGAAGCTTTCTTT. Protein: CSVERVMNTEAFF. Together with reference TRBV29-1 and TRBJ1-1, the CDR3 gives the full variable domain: SAVISQKPSRDICQRGTSLTIQCQVDSQVTMMFWYRQQPGQSLTLIATANQGSEATYESGFVIDKFPISRPNLTFSTLTVSNMSPEDSSIYLCSVERVMNTEAFFGQGTRLTVV.

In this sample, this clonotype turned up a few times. The CDR3 nucleotides read TGCAGTCCCTCACTGGGGGGGATCGTCTCTGAAGCTTTCTTT. It translates to CSPSLGGIVSEAFF. The chain has TRBV20-1 and TRBJ1-1; possibly TRBD1 for D (5 bases). V lost 8 bases and J lost 6, with 22 bases in between. There are 14 residues in the CDR3. In germline, CDR1 is DFQATT, CDR2 SNEGSKA (reference sequence).

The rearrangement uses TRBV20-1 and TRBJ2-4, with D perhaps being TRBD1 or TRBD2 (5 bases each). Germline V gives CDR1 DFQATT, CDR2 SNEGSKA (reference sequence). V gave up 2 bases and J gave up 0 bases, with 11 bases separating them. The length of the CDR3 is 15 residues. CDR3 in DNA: TGCAGTGCTAGACAGGGACCGATAGCCAAAAACATTCAGTACTTC. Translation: CSARQGPIAKNIQYF.

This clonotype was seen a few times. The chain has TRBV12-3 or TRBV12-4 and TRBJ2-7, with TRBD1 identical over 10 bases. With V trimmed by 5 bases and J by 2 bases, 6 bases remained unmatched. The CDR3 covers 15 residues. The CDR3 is CASSARDRGTYEQYF. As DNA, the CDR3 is TGTGCCAGCAGTGCCCGGGACAGGGGTACCTACGAGCAGTACTTC.

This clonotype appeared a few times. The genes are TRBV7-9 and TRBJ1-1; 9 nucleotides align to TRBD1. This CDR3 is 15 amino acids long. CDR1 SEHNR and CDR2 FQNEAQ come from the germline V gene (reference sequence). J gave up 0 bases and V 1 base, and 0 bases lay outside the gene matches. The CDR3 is CASSLGQGVNTEAFF. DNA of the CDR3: TGTGCCAGCAGCTTAGGACAGGGGGTGAACACTGAAGCTTTCTTT.

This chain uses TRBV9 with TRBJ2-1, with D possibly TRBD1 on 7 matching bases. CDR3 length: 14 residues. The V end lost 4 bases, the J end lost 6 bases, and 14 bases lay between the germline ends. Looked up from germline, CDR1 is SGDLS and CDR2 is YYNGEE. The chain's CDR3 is CASSPRQGGNEQFF. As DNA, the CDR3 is TGTGCCAGCAGCCCCAGACAGGGAGGCAATGAGCAGTTCTTC.

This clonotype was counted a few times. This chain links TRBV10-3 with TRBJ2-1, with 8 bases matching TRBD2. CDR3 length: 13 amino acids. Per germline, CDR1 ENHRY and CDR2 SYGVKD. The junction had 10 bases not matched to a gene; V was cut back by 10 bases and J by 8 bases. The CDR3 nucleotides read TGTGCCACCGGGACTAGTCCCCCCTATGAGCAGTTCTTC. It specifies CATGTSPPYEQFF.

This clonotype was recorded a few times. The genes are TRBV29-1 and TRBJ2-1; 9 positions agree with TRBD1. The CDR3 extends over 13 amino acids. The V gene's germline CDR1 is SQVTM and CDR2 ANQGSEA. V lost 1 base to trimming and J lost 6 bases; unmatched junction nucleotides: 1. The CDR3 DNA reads TGCAGCGTTGAAGGGGACAGGGTCAATGAGCAGTTCTTC. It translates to CSVEGDRVNEQFF.

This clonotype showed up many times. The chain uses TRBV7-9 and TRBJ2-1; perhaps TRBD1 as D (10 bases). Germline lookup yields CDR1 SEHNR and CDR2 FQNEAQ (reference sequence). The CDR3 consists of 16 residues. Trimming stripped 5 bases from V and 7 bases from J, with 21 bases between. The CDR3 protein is CASSPSGGTGANEQFF. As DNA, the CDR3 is TGTGCCAGCAGCCCAAGCGGGGGGACAGGGGCGAATGAGCAGTTCTTC. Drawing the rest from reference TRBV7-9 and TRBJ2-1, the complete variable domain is DTGVSQNPRHKITKRGQNVTFRCDPISEHNRLYWYRQTLGQGPEFLTYFQNEAQLEKSRLLSDRFSAERPKGSFSTLEIQRTEQGDSAMYLCASSPSGGTGANEQFFGPGTRLTVL.

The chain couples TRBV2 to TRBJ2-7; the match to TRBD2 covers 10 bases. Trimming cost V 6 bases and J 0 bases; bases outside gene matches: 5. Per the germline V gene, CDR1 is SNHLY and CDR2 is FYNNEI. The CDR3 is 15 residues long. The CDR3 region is CASSRPSGSSYEQYF. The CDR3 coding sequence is TGTGCCAGCAGCCGGCCTAGCGGGAGCTCCTACGAGCAGTACTTC.

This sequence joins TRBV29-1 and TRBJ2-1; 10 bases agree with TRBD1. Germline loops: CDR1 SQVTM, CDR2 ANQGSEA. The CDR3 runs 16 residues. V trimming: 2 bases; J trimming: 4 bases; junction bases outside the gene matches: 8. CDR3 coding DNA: TGCAGCGTTGAAAGTTGGACAGGGGGATTTTACAATGAGCAGTTCTTC. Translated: CSVESWTGGFYNEQFF.

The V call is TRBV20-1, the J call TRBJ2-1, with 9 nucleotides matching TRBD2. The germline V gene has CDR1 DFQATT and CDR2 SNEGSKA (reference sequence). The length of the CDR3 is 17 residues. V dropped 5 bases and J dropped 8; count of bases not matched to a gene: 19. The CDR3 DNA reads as TGCAGTGCTGGAGGGGGGCAGGTAGCGGGAGTGCTAGATGAGCAGTTCTTC. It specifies CSAGGGQVAGVLDEQFF.

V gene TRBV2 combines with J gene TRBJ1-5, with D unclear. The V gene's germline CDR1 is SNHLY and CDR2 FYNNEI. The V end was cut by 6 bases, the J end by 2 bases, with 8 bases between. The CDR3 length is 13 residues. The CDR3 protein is CASRGDGNQPQHF. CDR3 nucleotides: TGTGCCAGCAGAGGTGACGGCAATCAGCCCCAGCATTTT.

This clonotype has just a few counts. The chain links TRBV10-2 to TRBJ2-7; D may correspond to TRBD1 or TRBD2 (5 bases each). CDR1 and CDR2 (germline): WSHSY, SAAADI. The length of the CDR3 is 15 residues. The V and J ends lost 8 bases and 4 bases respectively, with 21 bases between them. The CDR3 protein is CASGGGELGRYEQYF. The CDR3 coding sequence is TGCGCCAGCGGGGGTGGGGAACTGGGGCGTTACGAGCAGTACTTC.